The next 7 T cell receptor beta chains were all read from a single sample in a study of T-cell reconstitution after alpha-beta-depleted transplantation in children. Unique molecular identifiers were incorporated when the TCRbeta library was constructed. TCRdb analysed the PCR reads with MiXCR anew, one entry per CDR3 protein. The table has around 370,000 distinct CDR3 sequences, 9% to 12% seen once; the top ten hold roughly 2.5%. The sample was PBMCs from the stem cell graft donor, taken from the stem cell graft. Every receptor here comes from a human donor who donated a stem cell graft to a child with acute lymphoblastic leukemia.

This clonotype was picked up many times. The chain is built from TRBV10-2 and TRBJ2-4; maybe TRBD1 (6 bases). The ends were cut back, 7 bases at V and 6 bases at J, with 25 bases in the middle. This CDR3 region has 17 residues. In germline, CDR1 is WSHSY, CDR2 SAAADI. CDR3 DNA: TGCGCCAGCATGGGTAGCGCTTTGACAGGTCGGAGAAACATTCAGTACTTC. Its protein is CASMGSALTGRRNIQYF.

This clonotype was seen ten or more times. The J gene is TRBJ2-1, the V gene TRBV15; maybe TRBD1 (5 bases). The CDR3 covers 21 residues. The germline gives CDR1 LNHNV, CDR2 YYDKDF (reference sequence). V lost 1 base and J 1 base, leaving 26 bases between the germline ends. CDR3 protein: CATSRGATAYSLKGSYNEQFF. CDR3 bases: TGTGCCACCAGCAGAGGGGCGACAGCCTACTCCCTGAAAGGGTCCTACAATGAGCAGTTCTTC.

This rearrangement joins TRBV27 to TRBJ1-1; 7 bases align to TRBD1. Germline trimming cut 3 bases from V and 2 bases from J; bases unmatched to any gene: 6. Germline V CDR1 and CDR2: MNHEY, SMNVEV (reference sequence). This CDR3 has 15 amino acids. In DNA form, the CDR3 reads TGTGCCAGCAGTTTCGGGACAGAATTTAACACTGAAGCTTTCTTT. This codes for CASSFGTEFNTEAFF.

This clonotype was detected only a few times. The V gene is TRBV28, the J gene TRBJ2-1; 12 bases map to TRBD2. The CDR3 spans 20 residues. Per the germline V gene, CDR1 is MDHEN and CDR2 is SYDVKM. V shed 4 bases and J 0 bases; nucleotides not matched to a gene: 13. Written as DNA, the CDR3 is TGTGCCAGCAGTTCCACGTCTAGCGGGAGGGCCTTAAGCTCCTACAATGAGCAGTTCTTC. This codes for CASSSTSSGRALSSYNEQFF.

The chain is built from TRBV6-2 or TRBV6-3 and TRBJ2-1, with TRBD2 identical over 8 bases. Germline lookup yields CDR1 MNHEY and CDR2 SVGEGT. The V segment lost 5 bases and the J segment 3 bases; nucleotides outside the gene matches: 6. This CDR3 spans 15 amino acids. This chain's CDR3 is CASSTGLGDYNEQFF. The DNA of the CDR3 is TGTGCCAGCAGTACGGGACTAGGAGACTACAATGAGCAGTTCTTC.

This clonotype was counted many times. The chain joins TRBV12-3 or TRBV12-4 to TRBJ2-3, with a possible D match to TRBD1 (6 bases). This CDR3 is built from 14 residues. V was clipped by 2 bases and J by 3 bases, with 9 bases between them. The CDR3 nucleotides are TGTGCCAGCAGTTTATTAACAGGGACAGATACGCAGTATTTT. This sequence encodes CASSLLTGTDTQYF.

This clonotype showed up just a few times. The rearrangement joins TRBV5-1 to TRBJ2-3; the D gene is possibly TRBD1 (6 bases). The germline CDR1 and CDR2 sequences are SGHRS and YFSETQ. V dropped 0 bases and J dropped 1 base, with 12 bases sitting between them. The CDR3 covers 16 residues. CDR3 sequence (DNA): TGCGCCAGCAGCTTGGCCCCCGCAGGGGGCACAGATACGCAGTATTTT. Residues: CASSLAPAGGTDTQYF.